This T cell receptor (beta chain) was identified in a study of OX40 agonist ivuxolimab in advanced cancers. General study points: Among T cells, CD8+ cells averaged more expanded clones than CD4+ cells.

As regards this clone: Its specificity is unknown.

Trimming left V 4 bases short and J 2 bases short, with 8 bases between. This CDR3 has 13 amino acids. Germline V CDR1 and CDR2: WSHSY, SAAADI. Clones were read by immunoSEQ multiplex PCR, and TCRdb kept only the in-frame ones, dropping some. The sample contains approximately 22,000 clones, around 80% of which appear only once. J is TRBJ1-2 and V is TRBV10-2; D gene unclear. The material sequenced was CD4+ or CD8+ T cells sorted from blood, taken in a trial of the OX40 agonist ivuxolimab. The origin of this receptor is an adult with an advanced solid tumor such as melanoma, head and neck, liver or kidney cancer. CDR3 protein: CASSVGRNYGYTF. CDR3 DNA: TGCGCCAGCAGTGTGGGCAGGAACTATGGCTACACCTTC.